This passage covers 13 T cell receptor beta chains from one sample sequenced in a study of CD8+ T cells in alopecia areata (dated by TCRdb to between 2018 and 2020). Library method: the immunoSEQ multiplex PCR assay. RNA was extracted from all samples and reverse transcribed into cDNA as template for TCR sequencing. Imported from immuneACCESS, the table was reduced by TCRdb to in-frame sequences with V and J called. These copies leave out some clones; in studies compared against another copy, an unresolved V gene accounts for under half, and the cause of the remainder is not known. Here the sample has about 220,000 clones; more than 45% occur a single time. The top ten hold roughly 1.5% of the sample. Reading the label with the study, this specimen's time point is: less than five weeks on oral tofacitinib. The sample's treatment or condition, from its label and the paper: oral pan-JAK inhibitor, 5-10 mg twice daily.

Specimen: CD4+ T cells sorted from blood, collected at week 4, from a patient treated with tofacitinib. The receptors were gathered from a human donor with alopecia areata.

This clone appeared a few times. This sequence joins TRBV29-1 and TRBJ2-5, with a possible D match to TRBD2 (6 bases). V was pared by 1 base and J by 10 bases, with 16 bases between. Germline V gene sequence: CDR1 SQVTM, CDR2 ANQGSEA. The CDR3 is 13 amino acids. The CDR3 DNA reads TGCAGCGTTGAAGGTTTTGGCGGCGGGGACCAGTACTTC. Translation gives CSVEGFGGGDQYF.

The genes are TRBV5-4 and TRBJ1-1; TRBD1 agrees at 7 bases. V gave up 4 bases and J gave up 8 bases; unmatched junction bases: 2. There are 11 residues in the CDR3. CDR1 is SGHNT, CDR2 YYREEE, per germline (reference sequence). As DNA, the CDR3 is TGTGCCAGCAGCCGGGACAGCGAAGCTTTCTTT. Encoded protein: CASSRDSEAFF.

This clone showed up many times. V gene TRBV7-2 combines with J gene TRBJ2-7, with 9 bases matching TRBD1. CDR3 size: 14 residues. Germline V gene lookup returns CDR1 SGHTA and CDR2 FQGNSA. The J segment lost 7 bases and the V segment lost 5 bases, leaving 9 bases of the junction unmatched. CDR3 loop: CASSPHTGGWEQYF. The CDR3 nucleotides read TGTGCCAGCAGCCCCCATACAGGGGGCTGGGAGCAGTACTTC. Looking up the rest from reference TRBV7-2 and TRBJ2-7 gives the full variable domain: GAGVSQSPSNKVTEKGKDVELRCDPISGHTALYWYRQSLGQGLEFLIYFQGNSAPDKSGLPSDRFSAERTGGSVSTLTIQRTQQEDSAVYLCASSPHTGGWEQYFGPGTRLTVT.

This chain joins TRBV11-3 and TRBJ1-1, with D possibly being TRBD1 (5 bases). V lost 8 bases and J 8 bases, leaving 12 bases between the germline ends. The CDR3 has 11 amino acids. CDR1 and CDR2 (germline): SGHNT, YENEEA. DNA for the CDR3: TGTGCCAGCGGATGGGGGTTAGAAGCTTTCTTT. It codes for CASGWGLEAFF.

This clone occurred a few times. The chain uses TRBV14 and TRBJ2-3; 8 bases agree with TRBD2. Per the germline V gene, CDR1 is SGHDN and CDR2 is FVKESK. There are 15 residues in the CDR3. The V gene end was trimmed by 0 bases and the J gene end by 3 bases; junction bases not matched to a gene: 2. The CDR3 nucleotides are TGTGCCAGCAGCCAAGATGGACTAGCAACAGATACGCAGTATTTT. Amino acids: CASSQDGLATDTQYF.

This clone was seen only a few times. This rearrangement joins TRBV4-1 to TRBJ2-2; D is ambiguous. This CDR3 is built from 14 residues. The V gene lost 0 bases and the J gene lost 7 bases, with 9 bases spanning the gap. CDR1 and CDR2 (germline): MGHRA, YSYEKL. DNA of the CDR3: TGCGCCAGCAGCCAAGAGGGCCGGATCGGGGAGCTGTTTTTT. Translating it yields CASSQEGRIGELFF.

This chain joins TRBV7-2 and TRBJ2-3; D is perhaps TRBD2 (5 bases). Germline loops: CDR1 SGHTA, CDR2 FQGNSA. The CDR3 length is 14 residues. Trimming took 3 bases from V and 5 from J, leaving 12 bases between them. For the CDR3, the DNA is TGTGCCAGCAGCTTCTTCGGGAAGCAAGATACGCAGTATTTT. Translated, it gives CASSFFGKQDTQYF.

The chain joins TRBV30 to TRBJ2-3; D ambiguous. CDR1 is GTSNPN and CDR2 is SVGIG in the germline V gene (reference sequence). V was pared by 2 bases and J by 6 bases, with 15 bases between. This CDR3 has 14 residues. This CDR3 is CAWSKFSVPDTQYF. The CDR3 coding sequence is TGTGCCTGGAGTAAGTTTTCCGTGCCTGATACGCAGTATTTT. The full variable domain, completed using reference TRBV30 and TRBJ2-3, is SQTIHQWPATLVQPVGSPLSLECTVEGTSNPNLYWYRQAAGRGLQLLFYSVGIGQISSEVPQNLSASRPQDRQFILSSKKLLLSDSGFYLCAWSKFSVPDTQYFGPGTRLTVL.

This clone was seen more than once but under ten times. The chain has TRBV7-2 and TRBJ1-2, with 7 bases lining up with TRBD1. Germline loops: CDR1 SGHTA, CDR2 FQGNSA. The J segment lost 8 bases and the V segment lost 1 base, leaving 10 bases of the junction unmatched. This CDR3 is 15 amino acids long. This chain's CDR3 is CASSLGADRAGGYTF. Written as DNA, the CDR3 is TGTGCCAGCAGCTTAGGGGCCGACAGGGCGGGAGGCTACACCTTC.

The J gene is TRBJ1-1, the V gene TRBV5-1; 7 bases agree with TRBD1. In germline, CDR1 is SGHRS, CDR2 YFSETQ. The CDR3 spans 15 residues. V lost 3 bases, J lost 3 bases, and 8 bases stayed unmatched. In DNA form, the CDR3 reads TGCGCCAGCAGCTATTATACAGGGGACTACACTGAAGCTTTCTTT. Protein: CASSYYTGDYTEAFF.

This clone was counted a few times. The chain recombines TRBV4-2 with TRBJ2-1, with TRBD2 matching 10 bases. The CDR3 is 18 residues long. Germline CDR1 is LGHNA and CDR2 is YNFKEQ. The ends lost 1 base at V and 4 bases at J; junction bases unmatched: 10. This CDR3 is CASSQGLTSGTLYNEQFF. CDR3 coding DNA: TGTGCCAGCAGCCAAGGACTTACTAGCGGGACCTTATACAATGAGCAGTTCTTC.

V usage is TRBV14 and J usage is TRBJ2-7; no clear D. Trimming pared 4 bases from V and 0 bases from J, leaving 10 bases between. This CDR3 contains 14 residues. CDR1 SGHDN and CDR2 FVKESK come from the germline V gene. The CDR3 bases are TGTGCCAGCAGCCCCGAGCTGGGCTCCTACGAGCAGTACTTC. This encodes CASSPELGSYEQYF.

J is TRBJ1-1 and V is TRBV29-1; no clear D gene. Germline-derived CDR1 and CDR2 are SQVTM and ANQGSEA. This CDR3 is built from 14 residues. V gave up 6 bases and J gave up 0 bases, with 14 bases separating them. This CDR3 is CSVEKGLLNTEAFF. The CDR3 nucleotides are TGCAGCGTGGAGAAGGGCCTCCTGAACACTGAAGCTTTCTTT.